The TCR beta chain under discussion was sequenced for a study of beta chain features in type 1 diabetes. The authors sorted CD4+ naive, central memory, regulatory and stem cell-like memory cells via CD45RO/CCR7/CD25/CD127/CD95/CD27. CDR1 and CDR2 (germline): MNHNY, SVGAGI (reference sequence). This CDR3 has 15 residues. The trim removed 7 bases at V and 8 bases at J, leaving 14 bases unmatched. Of the isolated RNA, all was reverse transcribed, and so the sequenced material was expressed TCRB transcripts. TCRdb's copy holds only in-frame clones and misses some; the assay was immunoSEQ multiplex PCR. The repertoire holds about 140,000 clones, with about 10% as singletons.

Sequenced sample: naive CD4+ T cells from blood. The clonotype was recovered from a man aged 18 to 29 in good health. The J gene is TRBJ1-2, the V gene TRBV6-6, with 9 bases aligning to TRBD1. CDR3 sequence reads: CASIRVGTGMGGYTF. The CDR3 bases are TGTGCCAGCATTAGGGTAGGGACAGGGATGGGCGGCTACACCTTC.